Listed here is a single T cell receptor (beta chain). As yet, its antigen is unknown. These data belong to a study of CD8+CD57+ T cells in acquired aplastic anemia. CDR3 length: 16 amino acids. The J segment lost 2 bases and the V segment lost 4 bases, leaving 4 bases of the junction unmatched. Genomic DNA, serving as template, underwent TCR beta VDJ and CDR3 profiling. MiXCR, applied by TCRdb to the reads, yields one record per CDR3 protein. The top ten hold under 35% of the sample, which has under 200,000 distinct CDR3 sequences, roughly 48% seen once. Sequencing involved patients with CD8+CD57+ cell expansion previously shown by flow cytometry. Everyone among the patients had severe acquired aplastic anemia. At blood sampling, none of the patients had yet received therapy. Study outcomes and limitations: Patients and controls turned out to have approximately 29 CD8+ CDR3 sequences in common. CD8+ Simpson's diversity in patients was not significantly different from that in controls.

The rearrangement uses TRBV12-3 or TRBV12-4 and TRBJ2-1, with 11 bases fitting TRBD2. This receptor was obtained from a human donor with aplastic anemia. Material: sorted CD4+, CD8+, or CD8+CD57+ T cells (not recorded which) from PBMCs. This CDR3 is CASSSGLAGTYNEQFF. In DNA, the CDR3 is TGTGCCAGCAGTTCCGGACTAGCGGGTACCTACAATGAGCAGTTCTTC.